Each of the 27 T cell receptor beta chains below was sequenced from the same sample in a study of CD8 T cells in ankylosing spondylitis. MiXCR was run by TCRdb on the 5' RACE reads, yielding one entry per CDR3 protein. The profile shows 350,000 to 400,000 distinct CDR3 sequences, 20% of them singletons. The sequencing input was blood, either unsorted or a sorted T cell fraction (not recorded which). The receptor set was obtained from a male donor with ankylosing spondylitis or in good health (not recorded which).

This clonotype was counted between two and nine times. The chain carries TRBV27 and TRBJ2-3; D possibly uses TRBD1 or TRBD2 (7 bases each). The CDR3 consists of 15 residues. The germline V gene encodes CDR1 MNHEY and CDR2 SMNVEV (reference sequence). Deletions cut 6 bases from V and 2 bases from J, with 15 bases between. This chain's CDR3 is CASSPQGRVTDTQYF. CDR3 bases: TGTGCCAGCAGCCCACAGGGGAGGGTCACAGATACGCAGTATTTT.

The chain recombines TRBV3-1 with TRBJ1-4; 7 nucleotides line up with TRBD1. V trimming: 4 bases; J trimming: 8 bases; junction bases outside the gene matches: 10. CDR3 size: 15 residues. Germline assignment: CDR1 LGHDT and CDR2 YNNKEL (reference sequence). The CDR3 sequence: CASSLPGDSEEKLFF. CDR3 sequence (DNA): TGTGCCAGCAGCCTCCCCGGGGACAGTGAAGAAAAACTGTTTTTT. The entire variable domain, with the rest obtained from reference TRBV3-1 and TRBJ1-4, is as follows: DTAVSQTPKYLVTQMGNDKSIKCEQNLGHDTMYWYKQDSKKFLKIMFSYNNKELIINETVPNRFSPKSPDKAHLNLHINSLELGDSAVYFCASSLPGDSEEKLFFGSGTQLSVL.

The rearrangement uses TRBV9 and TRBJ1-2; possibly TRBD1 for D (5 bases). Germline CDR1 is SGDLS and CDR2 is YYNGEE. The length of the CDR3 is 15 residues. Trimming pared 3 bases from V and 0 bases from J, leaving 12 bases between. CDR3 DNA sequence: TGTGCCAGCAGCGCGTCCGGGGGGTCTAACTATGGCTACACCTTC. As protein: CASSASGGSNYGYTF. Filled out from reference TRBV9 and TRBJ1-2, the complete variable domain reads DSGVTQTPKHLITATGQRVTLRCSPRSGDLSVYWYQQSLDQGLQFLIQYYNGEERAKGNILERFSAQQFPDLHSELNLSSLELGDSALYFCASSASGGSNYGYTFGSGTRLTVV.

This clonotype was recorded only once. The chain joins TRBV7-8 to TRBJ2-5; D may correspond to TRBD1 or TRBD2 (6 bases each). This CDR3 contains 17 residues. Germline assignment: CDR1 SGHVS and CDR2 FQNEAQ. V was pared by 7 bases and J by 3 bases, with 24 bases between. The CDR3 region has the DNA TGTGCCAGCACCCTGACTGACCTAGTAGGGGGGAAAGAGACCCAGTACTTC. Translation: CASTLTDLVGGKETQYF.

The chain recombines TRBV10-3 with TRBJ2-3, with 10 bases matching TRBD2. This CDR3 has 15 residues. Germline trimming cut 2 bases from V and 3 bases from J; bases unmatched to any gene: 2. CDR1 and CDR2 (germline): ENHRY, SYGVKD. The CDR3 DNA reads TGTGCCATCAGTGAGGCTAGCGGGGGAACAGATACGCAGTATTTT. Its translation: CAISEASGGTDTQYF.

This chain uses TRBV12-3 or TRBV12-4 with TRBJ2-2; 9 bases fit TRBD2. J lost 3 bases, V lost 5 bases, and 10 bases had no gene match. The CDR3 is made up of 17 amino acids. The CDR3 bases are TGTGCCAGCAGTCCCCGGCTAGCGGGGAGACACACCGGGGAGCTGTTTTTT. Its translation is CASSPRLAGRHTGELFF.

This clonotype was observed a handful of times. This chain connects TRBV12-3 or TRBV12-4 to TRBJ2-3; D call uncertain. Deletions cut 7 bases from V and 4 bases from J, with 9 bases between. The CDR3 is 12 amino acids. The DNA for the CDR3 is TGTGCCAGCACTCAGGAGTCAGATACGCAGTATTTT. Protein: CASTQESDTQYF.

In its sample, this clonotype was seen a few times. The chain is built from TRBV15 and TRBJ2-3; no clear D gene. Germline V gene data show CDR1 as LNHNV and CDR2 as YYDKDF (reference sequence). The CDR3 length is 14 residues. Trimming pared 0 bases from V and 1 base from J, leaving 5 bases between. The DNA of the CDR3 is TGTGCCACCAGCAGAGAACGTCGCACAGATACGCAGTATTTT. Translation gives CATSRERRTDTQYF.

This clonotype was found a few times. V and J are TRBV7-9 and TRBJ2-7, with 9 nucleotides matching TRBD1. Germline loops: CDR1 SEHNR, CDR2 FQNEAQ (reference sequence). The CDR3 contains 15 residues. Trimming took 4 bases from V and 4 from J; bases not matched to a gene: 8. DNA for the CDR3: TGTGCCAGCAGCTACACAACAGGGGGCAGATACGAGCAGTACTTC. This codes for CASSYTTGGRYEQYF.

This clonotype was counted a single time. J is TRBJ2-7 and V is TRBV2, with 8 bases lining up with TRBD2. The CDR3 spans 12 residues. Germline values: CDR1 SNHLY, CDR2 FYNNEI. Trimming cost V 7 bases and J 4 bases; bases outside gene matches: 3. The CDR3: CASNGGAYEQYF. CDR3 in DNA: TGTGCCAGCAACGGGGGGGCATACGAGCAGTACTTC.

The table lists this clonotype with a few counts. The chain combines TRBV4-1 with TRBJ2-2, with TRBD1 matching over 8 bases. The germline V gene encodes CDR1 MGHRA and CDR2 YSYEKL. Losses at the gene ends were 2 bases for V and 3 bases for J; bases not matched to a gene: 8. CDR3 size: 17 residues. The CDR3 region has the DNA TGCGCCAGCAGCCAACTCGGGACAGGACCATACACCGGGGAGCTGTTTTTT. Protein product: CASSQLGTGPYTGELFF.

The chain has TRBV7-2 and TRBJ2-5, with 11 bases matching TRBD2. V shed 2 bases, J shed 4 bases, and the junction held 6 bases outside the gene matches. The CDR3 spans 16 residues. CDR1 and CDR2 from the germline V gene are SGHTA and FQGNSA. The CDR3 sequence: CASSLLAGGLIETQYF. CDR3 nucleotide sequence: TGTGCCAGCAGCTTATTAGCGGGGGGGTTGATAGAGACCCAGTACTTC.

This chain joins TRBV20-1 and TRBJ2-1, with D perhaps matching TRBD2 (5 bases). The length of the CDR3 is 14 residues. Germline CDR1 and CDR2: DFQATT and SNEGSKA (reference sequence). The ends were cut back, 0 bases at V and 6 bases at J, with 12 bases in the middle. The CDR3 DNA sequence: TGCAGTGCTAGAGATCTCTGGGAGTTCAATGAGCAGTTCTTC. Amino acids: CSARDLWEFNEQFF.

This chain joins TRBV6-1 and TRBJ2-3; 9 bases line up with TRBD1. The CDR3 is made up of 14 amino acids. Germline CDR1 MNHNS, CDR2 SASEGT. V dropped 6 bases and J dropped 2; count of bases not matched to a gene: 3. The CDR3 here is CASRGQGYTDTQYF. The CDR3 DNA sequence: TGTGCCAGCAGGGGACAGGGCTACACAGATACGCAGTATTTT.

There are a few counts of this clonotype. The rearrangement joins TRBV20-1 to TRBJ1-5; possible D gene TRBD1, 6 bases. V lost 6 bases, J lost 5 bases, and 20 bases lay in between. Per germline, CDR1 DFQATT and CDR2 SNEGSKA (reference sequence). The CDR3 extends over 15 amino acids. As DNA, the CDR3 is TGCAGTGCCAACAGGGACGGAACAGATTATCAGCCCCAGCATTTT. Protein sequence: CSANRDGTDYQPQHF.

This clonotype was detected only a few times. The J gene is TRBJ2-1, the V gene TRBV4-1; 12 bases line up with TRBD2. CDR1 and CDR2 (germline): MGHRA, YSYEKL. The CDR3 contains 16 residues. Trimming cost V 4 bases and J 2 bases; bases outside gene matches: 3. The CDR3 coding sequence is TGCGCCAGCAGCCGCGCTAGCGGGGGGGCCTACAATGAGCAGTTCTTC. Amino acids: CASSRASGGAYNEQFF.

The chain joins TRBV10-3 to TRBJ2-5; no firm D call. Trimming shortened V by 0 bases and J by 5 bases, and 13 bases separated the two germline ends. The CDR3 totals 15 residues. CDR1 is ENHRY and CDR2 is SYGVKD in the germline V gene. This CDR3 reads CAISESWAGWETQYF. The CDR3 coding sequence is TGTGCCATCAGTGAGTCGTGGGCAGGCTGGGAGACCCAGTACTTC.

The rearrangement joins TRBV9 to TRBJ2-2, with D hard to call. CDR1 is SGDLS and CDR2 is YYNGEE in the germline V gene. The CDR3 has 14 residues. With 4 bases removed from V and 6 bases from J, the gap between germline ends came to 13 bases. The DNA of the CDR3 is TGTGCCAGCAGCCCGTCTAGAATCCCCGGGGAGCTGTTTTTT. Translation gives CASSPSRIPGELFF.

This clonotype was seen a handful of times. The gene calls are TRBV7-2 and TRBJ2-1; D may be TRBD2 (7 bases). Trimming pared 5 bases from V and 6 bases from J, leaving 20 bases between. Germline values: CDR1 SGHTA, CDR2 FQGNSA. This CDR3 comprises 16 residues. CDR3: CASSIRSGGDGNEQFF. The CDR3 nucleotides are TGTGCCAGCAGCATCCGCTCGGGGGGCGACGGCAATGAGCAGTTCTTC.

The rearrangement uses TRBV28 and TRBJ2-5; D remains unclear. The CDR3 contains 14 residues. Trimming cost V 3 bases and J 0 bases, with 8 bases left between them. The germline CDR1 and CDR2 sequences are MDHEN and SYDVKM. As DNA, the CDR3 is TGTGCCAGCAGTTTCCCCAAGTACCAAGAGACCCAGTACTTC. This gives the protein CASSFPKYQETQYF.

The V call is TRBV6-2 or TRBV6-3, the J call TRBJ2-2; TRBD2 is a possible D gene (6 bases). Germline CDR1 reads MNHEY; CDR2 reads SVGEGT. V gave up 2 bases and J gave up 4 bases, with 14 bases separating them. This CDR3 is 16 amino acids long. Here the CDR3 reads CASSYPPSGATGELFF. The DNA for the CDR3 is TGTGCCAGCAGTTACCCTCCCTCGGGAGCCACCGGGGAGCTGTTTTTT.

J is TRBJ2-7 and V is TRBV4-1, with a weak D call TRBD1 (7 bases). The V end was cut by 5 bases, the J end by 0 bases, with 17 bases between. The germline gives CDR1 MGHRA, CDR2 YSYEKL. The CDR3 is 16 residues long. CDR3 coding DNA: TGCGCCAGCAGCGGAGAAAGACAGGGAGGCTCCTACGAGCAGTACTTC. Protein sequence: CASSGERQGGSYEQYF.

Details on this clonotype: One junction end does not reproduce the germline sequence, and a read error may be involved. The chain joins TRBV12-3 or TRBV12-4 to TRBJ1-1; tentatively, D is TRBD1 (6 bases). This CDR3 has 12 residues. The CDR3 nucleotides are TGTGCCAGCAGCTTAGGACAGCTTGAAGCTTTCTTT. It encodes CASSLGQLEAFF.

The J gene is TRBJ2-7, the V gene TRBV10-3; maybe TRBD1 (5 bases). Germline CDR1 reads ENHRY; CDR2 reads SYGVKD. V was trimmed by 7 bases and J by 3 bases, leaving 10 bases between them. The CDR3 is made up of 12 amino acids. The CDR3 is CAITPQGYEQYF. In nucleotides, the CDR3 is TGTGCCATCACTCCGCAGGGCTACGAGCAGTACTTC.

Written as DNA, the CDR3 is TGTGCCAGCAGCTTCCGCGTACGGACTAGCGGAGATTTTGGCCCCACCGGGGAGCTGTTTTTT. Translation: CASSFRVRTSGDFGPTGELFF. The V call is TRBV11-2, the J call TRBJ2-2, with 10 bases fitting TRBD2. CDR3 size: 21 residues. Looked up from germline, CDR1 is SGHAT and CDR2 is FQNNGV. Trimming took 3 bases from V and 4 from J; bases not matched to a gene: 20.

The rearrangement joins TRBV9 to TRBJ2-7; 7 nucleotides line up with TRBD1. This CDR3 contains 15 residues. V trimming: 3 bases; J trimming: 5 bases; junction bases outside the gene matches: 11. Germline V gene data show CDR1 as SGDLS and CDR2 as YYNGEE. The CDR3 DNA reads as TGTGCCAGCAGCGACCGGGACAGCTTCGGGGACGAGCAGTACTTC. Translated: CASSDRDSFGDEQYF.

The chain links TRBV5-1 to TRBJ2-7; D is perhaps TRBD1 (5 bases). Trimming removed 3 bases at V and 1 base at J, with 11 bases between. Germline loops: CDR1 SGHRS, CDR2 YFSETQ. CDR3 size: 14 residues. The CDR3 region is CASSWEGVSYEQYF. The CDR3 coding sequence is TGCGCCAGCAGCTGGGAAGGGGTATCCTACGAGCAGTACTTC.